The clone carrying this TCR beta chain has a single count. Its antigen is not known. The sample belongs to a study of T cells in Graves' hyperthyroidism and ophthalmopathy. TCR beta CDR3 sequences were amplified from RNA transcripts. The HTBI primer set was used in a first-round RT-PCR of the TCR CDR3. Each CDR3 protein gets one entry after TCRdb re-called the multiplex PCR reads with MiXCR. This table holds hundreds of thousands of distinct CDR3 sequences, approximately 25% found once. Trimming took 3 bases from V and 5 from J; bases not matched to a gene: 4. Looked up from germline, CDR1 is MNHNS and CDR2 is SASEGT. The CDR3 length is 14 residues. Uncontrolled infection, other autoimmune disease, pregnancy or lactation disqualified patients from enrolment. Fresh peripheral blood, 7.5 to 10 ml, yielded the PBMCs. General study points: A median about 6.2 months before onset, the model predicted ophthalmopathy. Among clonotypes expanded in thyroid above 0.001, most were also found in blood.

The sequence was collected from a woman in her 30s with Graves' ophthalmopathy. Sequencing was done on a sample of blood. This sequence joins TRBV6-1 and TRBJ1-5; 7 bases map to TRBD1. CDR3 in amino acids: CASSDNRGYQPQHF. The CDR3 nucleotides are TGTGCCAGCAGTGACAACAGGGGTTATCAGCCCCAGCATTTT.